The 11 T cell receptor beta chains below all came from one sample that was sequenced in a study of T-cell reconstitution after alpha-beta-depleted transplantation in children. Preparation of the TCRbeta library was carried out with unique molecular identifiers. MiXCR, applied by TCRdb to the PCR reads, yields one record per CDR3 protein. The table shows some 830,000 distinct CDR3 sequences, with less than 20% occurring only once. Sample: PBMCs, mostly from graft donor cells, taken 360 days after TCRalphabeta/CD19-depleted stem cell transplant. These receptors all stem from a male patient between 5 and 17 years old who had a stem cell transplant for acute lymphoblastic leukemia, so the T cells may come from the graft donor.

This clonotype showed up just a few times. The chain has TRBV7-8 and TRBJ2-7; no firm D call. In germline, CDR1 is SGHVS, CDR2 FQNEAQ. V lost 2 bases to trimming and J lost 0 bases, with 8 bases between them. CDR3 length: 14 amino acids. For the CDR3, the DNA is TGTGCCAGCAGCTTAAAGGGCACCTCCTACGAGCAGTACTTC. Translating gives CASSLKGTSYEQYF.

V usage is TRBV27 and J usage is TRBJ1-5; tentatively, D is TRBD1 (5 bases). CDR3 size: 18 residues. Trimming cost V 6 bases and J 0 bases, with 21 bases left between them. From germline, CDR1 is MNHEY and CDR2 SMNVEV (reference sequence). CDR3 residues: CASSLGRGTLNSNQPQHF. CDR3 coding DNA: TGTGCCAGCAGCTTGGGACGAGGTACCCTTAATAGCAATCAGCCCCAGCATTTT.

The chain recombines TRBV3-1 with TRBJ2-1; D not resolved. Between the trimmed V and J ends, which lost 10 bases and 6 bases, there was a span of 13 bases. Germline CDR1 and CDR2: LGHDT and YNNKEL (reference sequence). The CDR3 is made up of 12 amino acids. The CDR3 loop is CATRTAGNEQFF. CDR3 DNA sequence: TGTGCCACCCGCACGGCCGGCAATGAGCAGTTCTTC.

Ten or more counts support this clonotype. This chain connects TRBV4-1 to TRBJ1-2; D not certain. The CDR3 is 13 amino acids. With 0 bases removed from V and 5 bases from J, the gap between germline ends came to 7 bases. Germline V gene sequence: CDR1 MGHRA, CDR2 YSYEKL. CDR3 sequence (DNA): TGCGCCAGCAGCCAAGATCCCAGTTATGGCTACACCTTC. Amino acids: CASSQDPSYGYTF.

CDR3 nucleotides: TGTGCCAGCAGTTTAGTGCAGGGGGTATACGAGCAGTACTTC. Protein product: CASSLVQGVYEQYF. The chain combines TRBV27 with TRBJ2-7; 7 bases are shared with TRBD1. The CDR3 is made up of 14 amino acids. V shed 2 bases, J shed 4 bases, and the junction held 5 bases outside the gene matches. The germline gives CDR1 MNHEY, CDR2 SMNVEV (reference sequence).

The rearrangement joins TRBV3-1 to TRBJ2-2; tentatively, D is TRBD1 or TRBD2 (5 bases each). Per the germline V gene, CDR1 is LGHDT and CDR2 is YNNKEL (reference sequence). Between the trimmed V and J ends, which lost 1 base and 2 bases, there was a span of 14 bases. There are 17 residues in the CDR3. CDR3 DNA sequence: TGTGCCAGCAGCCAAGTAGCAGGGAGATCTAACACCGGGGAGCTGTTTTTT. Amino acids: CASSQVAGRSNTGELFF.

This rearrangement joins TRBV24-1 to TRBJ2-3; 9 bases map to TRBD2. Germline CDR1 reads KGHDR; CDR2 reads SFDVKD. With V trimmed by 5 bases and J by 4 bases, 9 bases remained unmatched. There are 16 residues in the CDR3. CDR3 DNA: TGTGCCACCAGTGGGCCGACTAGCGGACGGTCAGATACGCAGTATTTT. Encoded protein: CATSGPTSGRSDTQYF.

There are many counts of this clonotype. The chain joins TRBV5-1 to TRBJ2-2, with 7 bases aligning to TRBD2. Per the germline V gene, CDR1 is SGHRS and CDR2 is YFSETQ. The V segment lost 4 bases and the J segment 4 bases; nucleotides outside the gene matches: 10. The CDR3 is 16 residues long. The CDR3 DNA reads TGCGCCAGCAGCCTCGGTATGGGAGGGCGCACCGGGGAGCTGTTTTTT. Translated, it gives CASSLGMGGRTGELFF.

The rearrangement uses TRBV15 and TRBJ2-7; 12 bases map to TRBD2. V was pared by 3 bases and J by 7 bases, with 10 bases of the junction left unmatched. Germline loops: CDR1 LNHNV, CDR2 YYDKDF (reference sequence). This CDR3 has 16 amino acids. The CDR3 DNA sequence: TGTGCCACCAGCAGGGACCGGACTAGCGGGACGGGGGAGCAGTACTTC. It yields the protein CATSRDRTSGTGEQYF.

This clonotype has just a few counts. This sequence joins TRBV9 and TRBJ1-1; D is perhaps TRBD1 (5 bases). Germline V gene lookup returns CDR1 SGDLS and CDR2 YYNGEE. Trimming took 3 bases from V and 4 from J, leaving 10 bases between them. This CDR3 is built from 13 residues. The CDR3 is CASSAQRGTEAFF. The DNA for the CDR3 is TGTGCCAGCAGCGCACAGAGGGGCACTGAAGCTTTCTTT.

CDR3 in DNA: TGTGCCAGCAGCGCCGGGACAGGGGTCTCCGAGCAGTACTTC. Protein product: CASSAGTGVSEQYF. The chain is built from TRBV27 and TRBJ2-7, with 10 nucleotides matching TRBD1. CDR1 and CDR2 from the germline V gene are MNHEY and SMNVEV (reference sequence). CDR3 length: 14 amino acids. The V segment lost 6 bases and the J segment 6 bases; nucleotides outside the gene matches: 8.